The T cell receptor (beta chain) under discussion was sequenced for a study of early T cells in non-severe SARS-CoV-2 infection. Study summary: Sequencing of unsorted whole blood was done on bulk RNA, leaving chains unpaired.

Study results and limitations: Private and CD4 specificities were missed by VDJdb matching, skewed to anti-spike CD8.

With respect to this clonotype: The antigen is undetermined.

Attachment of unique molecular identifiers was made to individual cDNA molecules. One entry per CDR3 protein, called by TCRdb with MiXCR from the 5' RACE reads. This sample has under 90,000 distinct CDR3 sequences; 13% occur once, and the top ten carry roughly 5.5%. Sequenced material: whole blood. The sequence derives from an adult who was a healthcare worker with PCR-confirmed SARS-CoV-2 infection or an uninfected control (not recorded which).

The CDR3 nucleotides are TGTGCCAGCAACTCGGGAAACTCCTACGAGCAGTACTTC. Its translation: CASNSGNSYEQYF. This chain connects TRBV5-4 to TRBJ2-7; possible D gene TRBD2, 5 bases. Germline lookup yields CDR1 SGHNT and CDR2 YYREEE (reference sequence). This CDR3 is 13 amino acids long. Between the trimmed V and J ends, which lost 6 bases and 0 bases, there was a span of 10 bases.